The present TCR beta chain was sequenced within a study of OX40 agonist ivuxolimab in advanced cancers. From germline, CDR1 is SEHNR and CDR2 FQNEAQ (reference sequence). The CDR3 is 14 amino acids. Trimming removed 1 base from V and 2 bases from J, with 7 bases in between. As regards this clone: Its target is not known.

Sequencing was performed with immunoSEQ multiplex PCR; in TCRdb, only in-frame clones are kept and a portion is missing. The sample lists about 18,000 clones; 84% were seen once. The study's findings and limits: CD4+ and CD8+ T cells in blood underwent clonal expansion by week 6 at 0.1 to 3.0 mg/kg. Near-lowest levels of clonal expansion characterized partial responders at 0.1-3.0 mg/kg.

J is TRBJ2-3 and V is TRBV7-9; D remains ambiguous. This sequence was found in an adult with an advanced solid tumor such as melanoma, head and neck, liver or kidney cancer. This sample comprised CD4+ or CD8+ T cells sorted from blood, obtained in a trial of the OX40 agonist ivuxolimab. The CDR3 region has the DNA TGTGCCAGCAGCTTAGGCCGGAACACAGATACGCAGTATTTT. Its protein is CASSLGRNTDTQYF.